The entry below gives a single T cell receptor (beta chain) sequence along with its context. The assay was immunoSEQ multiplex PCR, and TCRdb's table has in-frame clones only and misses some. The sample yields 70,000 to 90,000 clones, more than 90% seen once. The CDR3 totals 15 residues. Per the germline V gene, CDR1 is SEHNR and CDR2 is FQNEAQ (reference sequence). V lost 3 bases and J lost 2, with 12 bases in between. This entry belongs to a study of technical replicates of blood from a few donors. Material: T cells isolated from PBMCs. The TCR originated in a human donor in good health. V gene TRBV7-9 combines with J gene TRBJ2-3, with D possibly TRBD2 on 5 matching bases. The CDR3 loop reads CASSLISGNTDTQYF. CDR3 DNA: TGTGCCAGCAGCTTGATTTCGGGGAACACAGATACGCAGTATTTT.